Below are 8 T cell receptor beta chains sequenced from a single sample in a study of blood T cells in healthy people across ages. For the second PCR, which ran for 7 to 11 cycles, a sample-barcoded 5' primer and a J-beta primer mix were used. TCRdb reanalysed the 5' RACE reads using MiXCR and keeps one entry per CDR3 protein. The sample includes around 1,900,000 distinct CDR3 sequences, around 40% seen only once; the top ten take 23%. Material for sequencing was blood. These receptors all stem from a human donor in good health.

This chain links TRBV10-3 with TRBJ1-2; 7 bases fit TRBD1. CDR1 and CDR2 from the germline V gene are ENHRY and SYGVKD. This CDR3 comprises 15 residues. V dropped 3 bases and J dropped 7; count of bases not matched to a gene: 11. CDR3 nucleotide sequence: TGTGCCATCAGTGACTTTGGCGGGACAGACTGTGGCTACACCTTC. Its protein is CAISDFGGTDCGYTF.

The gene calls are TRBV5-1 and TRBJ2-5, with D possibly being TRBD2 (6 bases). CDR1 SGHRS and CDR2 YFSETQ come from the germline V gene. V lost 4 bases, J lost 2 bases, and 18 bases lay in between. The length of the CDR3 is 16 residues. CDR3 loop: CASSQGWEEGQETQYF. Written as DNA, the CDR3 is TGCGCCAGCAGCCAGGGATGGGAGGAAGGGCAAGAGACCCAGTACTTC.

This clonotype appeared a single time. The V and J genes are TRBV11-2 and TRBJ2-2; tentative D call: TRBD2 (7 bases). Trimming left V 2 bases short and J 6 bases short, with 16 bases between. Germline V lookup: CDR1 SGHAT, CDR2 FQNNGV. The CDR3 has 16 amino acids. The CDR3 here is CASSLRGGADAGELFF. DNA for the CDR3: TGTGCCAGCAGCTTACGAGGGGGGGCTGACGCCGGGGAGCTGTTTTTT.

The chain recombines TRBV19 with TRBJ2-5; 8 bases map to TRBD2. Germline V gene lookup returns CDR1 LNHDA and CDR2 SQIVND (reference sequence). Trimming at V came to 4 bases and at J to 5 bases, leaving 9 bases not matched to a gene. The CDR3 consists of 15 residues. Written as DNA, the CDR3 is TGTGCCAGTAGTACCGGGACTAGTGCTTGGGAGACCCAGTACTTC. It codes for CASSTGTSAWETQYF.

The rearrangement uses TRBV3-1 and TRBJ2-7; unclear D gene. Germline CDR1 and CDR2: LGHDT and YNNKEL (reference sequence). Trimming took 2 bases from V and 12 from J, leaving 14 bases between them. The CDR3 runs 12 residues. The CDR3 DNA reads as TGTGCCAGCAGCCAACGTGAAGAGACCCCGTACTTC. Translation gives CASSQREETPYF.

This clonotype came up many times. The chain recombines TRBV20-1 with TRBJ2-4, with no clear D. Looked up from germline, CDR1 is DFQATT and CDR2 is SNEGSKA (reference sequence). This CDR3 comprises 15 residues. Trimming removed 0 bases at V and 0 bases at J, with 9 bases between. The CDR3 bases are TGCAGTGCTAGAGATGGCAGATTAGCCAAAAACATTCAGTACTTC. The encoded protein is CSARDGRLAKNIQYF.

CDR3 bases: TGTGCCAGCAATCTAGTGGGGGGAAACAATGAGCAGTTCTTC. This sequence encodes CASNLVGGNNEQFF. The chain carries TRBV6-2 or TRBV6-3 and TRBJ2-1; weak D call: TRBD2 (6 bases). V gave up 7 bases and J gave up 5 bases, with 15 bases separating them. The CDR3 totals 14 residues. Per the germline V gene, CDR1 is MNHEY and CDR2 is SVGEGT.

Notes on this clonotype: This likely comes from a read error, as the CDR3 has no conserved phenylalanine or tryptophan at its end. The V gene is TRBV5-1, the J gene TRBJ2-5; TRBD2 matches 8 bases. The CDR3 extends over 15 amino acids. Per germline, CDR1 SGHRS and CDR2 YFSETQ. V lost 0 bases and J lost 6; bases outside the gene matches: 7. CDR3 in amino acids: CASSLVSGEEKTQYN. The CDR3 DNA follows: TGCGCCAGCAGCTTGGTTAGCGGGGAGGAGAAGACCCAGTACAAC.